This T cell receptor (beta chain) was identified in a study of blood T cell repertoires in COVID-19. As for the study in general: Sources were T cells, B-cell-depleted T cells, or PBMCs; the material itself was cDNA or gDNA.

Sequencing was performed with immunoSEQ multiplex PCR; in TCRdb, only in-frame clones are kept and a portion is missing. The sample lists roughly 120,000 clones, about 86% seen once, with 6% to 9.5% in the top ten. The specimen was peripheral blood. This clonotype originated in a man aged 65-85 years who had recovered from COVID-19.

The CDR3 protein is CASSLIGRKSSYEQYF. The CDR3 bases are TGTGCCAGCAGTTTAATCGGGAGGAAAAGCTCCTACGAGCAGTACTTC. The V call is TRBV27, the J call TRBJ2-7; 7 bases line up with TRBD2. The CDR3 is 16 residues long. Trimming cost V 2 bases and J 0 bases; bases outside gene matches: 7. Germline V lookup: CDR1 MNHEY, CDR2 SMNVEV (reference sequence).